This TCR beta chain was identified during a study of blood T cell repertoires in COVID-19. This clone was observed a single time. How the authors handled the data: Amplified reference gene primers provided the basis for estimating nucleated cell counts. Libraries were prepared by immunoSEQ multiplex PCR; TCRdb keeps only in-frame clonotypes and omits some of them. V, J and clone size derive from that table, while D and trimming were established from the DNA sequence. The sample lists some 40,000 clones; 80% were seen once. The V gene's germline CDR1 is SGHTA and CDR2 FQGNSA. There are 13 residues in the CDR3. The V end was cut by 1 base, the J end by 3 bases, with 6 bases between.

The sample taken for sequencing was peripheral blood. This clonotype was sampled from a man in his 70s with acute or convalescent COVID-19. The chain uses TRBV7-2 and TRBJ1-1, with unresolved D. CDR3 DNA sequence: TGTGCCAGCAGCTTAGACATGTACACTGAAGCTTTCTTT. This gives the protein CASSLDMYTEAFF. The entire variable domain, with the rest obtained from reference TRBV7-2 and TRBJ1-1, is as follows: GAGVSQSPSNKVTEKGKDVELRCDPISGHTALYWYRQSLGQGLEFLIYFQGNSAPDKSGLPSDRFSAERTGGSVSTLTIQRTQQEDSAVYLCASSLDMYTEAFFGQGTRLTVV.